This TCR beta chain was identified during a study of identical twins. V lost 6 bases, J lost 4 bases, and 10 bases lay in between. CDR1 is SQVTM and CDR2 is ANQGSEA in the germline V gene. This CDR3 has 11 amino acids. A universal primer site was added by template switching, and unique molecular identifiers were carried by the cDNA. TCRdb reanalysed the 5' RACE reads using MiXCR and keeps one entry per CDR3 protein. This sample has hundreds of thousands of distinct CDR3 sequences; just over 7% occur once, and the top ten carry 1.5% to 2%. These data were also filed under a second study, of yellow fever vaccine responses in identical twins. That report adds: In identical twins, vaccine T cell responses appeared partly shared and partly individual.

V usage is TRBV29-1 and J usage is TRBJ2-7; unclear D gene. The clonotype was recovered from a woman between 18 and 29 years old in good health. Sample: PBMCs. The CDR3 is CSVETHYEQYF. Written as DNA, the CDR3 is TGCAGCGTCGAAACACATTACGAGCAGTACTTC.